This entry features one TCR beta chain sequence. Its antigen is undetermined. Germline values: CDR1 SNHLY, CDR2 FYNNEI. The CDR3 consists of 14 residues. V was cut by 1 base and J by 4 bases, with 8 bases left in between. These data belong to a study of radiotherapy plus CTLA-4 blockade in lung cancer. Study results and caveats: Reportedly, early blood T cell clone dynamics best predicted response, with interferon-beta. Expansion in blood of tumor-derived TCR clones was seen after radiotherapy plus ipilimumab.

Assay: immunoSEQ multiplex PCR; the TCRdb copy retains only in-frame clones and omits some. The profile shows 80,000 or so clones, about four fifths of them singletons. The gene calls are TRBV2 and TRBJ1-5; possibly TRBD1 for D (6 bases). This specimen consisted of peripheral blood, obtained from a patient treated with radiotherapy plus ipilimumab. The TCR sequence derives from a human donor with non-small cell lung cancer who had stable disease on radiotherapy plus ipilimumab. CDR3 nucleotide sequence: TGTGCCAGCAGTGAAGAAAGGGGGAATCAGCCCCAGCATTTT. Its translation is CASSEERGNQPQHF.